This T cell receptor beta chain was retrieved from a study of cytomegalovirus exposure and HLA in healthy donors. Findings and caveats of the study: Reports indicated that the classifier achieved high specificity and sensitivity in diagnosing cytomegalovirus status. It was reported in a later analysis that an Asian-associated ancestry cluster showed fewer N-insertions than the roughly 660-donor mean. The analysis excluded some indistinguishable V segments, including TRBV6-2 and TRBV6-3.

Trimming shortened V by 0 bases and J by 8 bases, and 15 bases separated the two germline ends. The germline CDR1 and CDR2 sequences are SGHAT and FQNNGV. This CDR3 contains 15 residues. It was with 60 Vbeta and 13 Jbeta primers that the PCR ran. In the original analysis: In a later analysis, of 80 million or so unique beta chains, about 12 million appeared in at least two donors. Assay: immunoSEQ multiplex PCR; the TCRdb copy retains only in-frame clones and omits some. V and J calls plus clone size are reproduced from that table; the DNA served to infer D and trimming. The repertoire holds about 140,000 clones, with around 80% as singletons. This clone has just one count. Its antigen is undetermined.

V is TRBV11-2 and J is TRBJ2-3; TRBD1 might be the D (5 bases). The sequence derives from a woman in her thirties in good health and CMV-seronegative. Sequenced: PBMCs. The CDR3 coding sequence is TGTGCCAGCAGCTTAGATCGGCCCCAGGGCGGTACGCAGTATTTT. Protein product: CASSLDRPQGGTQYF.